The sequence of this TCR beta chain was determined in a study of Graves' ophthalmopathy and Graves' hyperthyroidism. Amplification targeted the TCR beta CDR3 regions, with RNA transcripts as the source material. HTBI primers were used in a first-round RT-PCR, which preceded a second-round multiplex PCR. TCRdb used MiXCR to reprocess the multiplex PCR reads, holding one entry per CDR3 protein. The table includes 450,000 to 600,000 distinct CDR3 sequences, about two fifths detected once. Points from the study as a whole: Detection in blood was also observed for most expanded thyroid clonotypes above 0.001 frequency. Built on 13 signatures, a model told ophthalmopathy apart from stable hyperthyroidism with 85% to 90% sensitivity and 75% to 82% specificity.

The CDR3 contains 17 residues. Germline values: CDR1 MGHRA, CDR2 YSYEKL. The V and J ends lost 0 bases and 0 bases, in that order; junction bases with no gene match: 8. Regarding this clonotype: Its antigen is still unknown.

The chain is built from TRBV4-1 and TRBJ2-7; TRBD2 matches at 7 bases. The clonotype originates from an adult man with Graves' hyperthyroidism. Sequencing input: peripheral blood or thyroid tissue (not recorded which). For the CDR3, the DNA is TGCGCCAGCAGCCAAGATAGTACTAGCGCGAGCTCCTACGAGCAGTACTTC. Protein product: CASSQDSTSASSYEQYF.